The subject of this entry is one T cell receptor (beta chain). Per the germline V gene, CDR1 is SGHRS and CDR2 is YFSETQ. The CDR3 sequence is 15 residues long. V lost 4 bases, J lost 1 base, and 14 bases lay in between. The sample comes from a study of T cells in localized non-small cell lung cancer. TCRdb keeps only in-frame clones here, not all; method: immunoSEQ multiplex PCR. The table has over 25,000 clones, about nine tenths seen once. The specimen comprised peripheral blood, sampled before any cancer treatment. The chain uses TRBV5-1 and TRBJ2-5; maybe TRBD2 (5 bases). The clonotype was recovered from a female donor of 60 years or more with stage I lung adenocarcinoma. As DNA, the CDR3 is TGCGCCAGCAGCAGGCAGACTACCTCCCAAGAGACCCAGTACTTC. Amino acids: CASSRQTTSQETQYF.